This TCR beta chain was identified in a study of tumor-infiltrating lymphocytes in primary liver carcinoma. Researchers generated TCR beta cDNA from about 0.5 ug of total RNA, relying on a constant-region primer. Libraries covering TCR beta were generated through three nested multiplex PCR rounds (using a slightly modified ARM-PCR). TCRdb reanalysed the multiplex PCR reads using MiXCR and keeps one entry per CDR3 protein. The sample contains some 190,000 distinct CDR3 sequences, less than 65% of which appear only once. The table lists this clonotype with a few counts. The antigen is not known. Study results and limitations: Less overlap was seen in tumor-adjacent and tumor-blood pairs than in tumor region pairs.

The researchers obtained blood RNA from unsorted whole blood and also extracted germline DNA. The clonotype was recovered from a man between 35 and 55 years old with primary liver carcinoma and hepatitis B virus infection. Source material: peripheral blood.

CDR3 residues: CSVALASTDTQYF. The CDR3 bases are TGCAGCGTTGCTCTGGCTAGCACAGATACGCAGTATTTT. This rearrangement joins TRBV29-1 to TRBJ2-3, with D unresolved. Germline V CDR1 and CDR2: SQVTM, ANQGSEA. The CDR3 runs 13 residues. V was pared by 4 bases and J by 0 bases, with 8 bases between.